What follows describes a single T cell receptor beta chain. It has no known antigen specificity. Base qualities are missing; no much larger clone stands one base away. The roughly 42 donors, aged about 6 to 100 years, were systemically healthy Caucasian individuals from Russia. Each donor gave about 9.8 milliliters of peripheral blood, drawn into EDTA-treated Vacutainer tubes. PBMCs were isolated by Ficoll-Paque density-gradient centrifugation, with at least 6.5 million obtained per sample. Trizol reagent was used to extract total RNA from the PBMCs, yielding at least 6 micrograms per sample. Naive CD45RAhigh/CD27high T cell percentages were measured by flow cytometry on a PBMC aliquot from every donor. Measured from the cysteine to the phenylalanine, the CDR3 is 15 residues long. Only the CDR3 part of the read is kept: 45 bases, read in frame from the first base. CDR1 and CDR2 are read off the germline V gene as SGHTA and FQGNSA. Cut back by 3 bases and 10 bases, the V and J ends lie 20 bases apart.

The source of the sample is a study of blood T cells in healthy people across ages (dated by TCRdb to between 2015 and 2017). In terms of the full investigation: In model experiments, template switching captured roughly one uniquely barcoded TCR beta cDNA molecule for every two T cells. The study analyzed two additional independent replicas of 1 million unique cDNA reads from the same blood draw for two donors, one aged 18 to 30 and one aged 80 or older. The donors were divided into four age groups: young (average approximately 15 years), middle-aged (about 40), aged (about 60) and long-lived (approximately 74). To avoid experimental bias, donors of different ages were spread randomly across the sequencing lanes. To track age-related changes in TCR beta repertoire diversity, the study relied on deep sequencing normalized with unique cDNA molecular identifiers. The study at large found these results: Since profiling was done on bulk unsorted PBMCs, naive and antigen-experienced compartments could not be conclusively compared. Estimates of total diversity based on one million sequenced T cells were considered lower bounds and underestimates. There was a strong correlation between observed TCR beta diversity and the percentage of naive T cells measured by flow cytometry. Because the CMV infection status of the donors was unknown, age-related changes in expanded clonotypes may potentially have been confounded. Compared with the aged group, the long-lived group had more naive CD4+ T cells, fewer expanded clones and increased TCR diversity, a pattern suggesting age selection. Observed TCR beta diversity per million T cells fell roughly linearly with age, and a significant reduction was already apparent by age roughly 40.

The method behind the library was 5' RACE. The instrument given in TCRdb is Illumina HiSeq 2500. The second PCR ran for about 6 to 12 cycles and used a J-beta primer mix along with a sample-barcoded 5' primer. A template-switch 5' adaptor carrying 12 random nucleotides introduced a unique molecular identifier onto each TCR beta cDNA molecule. Each sample yielded at least 3 million CDR3-containing paired-end reads. The Mint cDNA synthesis kit, primed by a TRBC-specific oligonucleotide, was used to synthesize first-strand cDNA from all RNA. After uracil-DNA glycosylase treatment, a first 18-cycle PCR used universal primers M1SS and BC2_uni_R on all cDNA. In the original analysis: Each sample was normalized by randomly selecting 1 million high-quality reads, each carrying a distinct molecular identifier. Reads with shared molecular identifiers were discarded instead of being binned into consensus sequences. MiTCR, run with a Q25 quality threshold and the strictest error-elimination algorithm, handled CDR3 identification, clonotype clustering and error correction. A nonparametric unseen species model with Euler transformation was used to estimate a lower bound on total TCR beta diversity. Using fastp trimming at Q25 and MiXCR clonotype assembly, TCRdb reanalyzed the public sequencing data and kept in-frame beta chains. Each entry merges the rows of one CDR3 protein and shows their most common DNA and genes. These V and J calls rely on TCRdb rather than the paper's analysis. Within this sample are about 970,000 distinct CDR3 sequences, with 51% of them counted one time only. The top ten constitute 20% to 25% of the sample.

Sequencing was performed on blood. This TCR was sampled from an older woman in good health. The chain was built from TRBV7-2 and TRBJ2-3; perhaps TRBD2 is the D gene, with 5 bases matching. The DNA sequence reads TGTGCCAGCAGCTTCGGAGGCAGACCCACGGATGCGCAGTATTTT. Its protein reads: CASSFGGRPTDAQYF.